Sequencing of this T cell receptor (beta chain) was carried out in a study of blood T cells in healthy people across ages (dated by TCRdb to between 2014 and 2016). Study-wide context: In model experiments, template switching captured roughly one uniquely barcoded TCR beta cDNA molecule for every two T cells. The study analyzed two additional independent replicas of 1 million unique cDNA reads from the same blood draw for two donors, one aged 18 to 29 and one aged 80 or older. The donors were split into four age groups: young (average 16 years), middle-aged (over 35), aged (about 62) and long-lived (approximately 80). To avoid experimental bias, donors of different ages were randomly spread across the sequencing lanes. Using deep sequencing normalized with unique cDNA molecular identifiers, the study measured how TCR beta repertoire diversity changes with age.

About this clonotype: Its recognized antigen is unknown. Base qualities were left out, and no much larger clone turns up one base away.

Library generation was performed with 5' RACE. Sequencing instrument: Illumina HiSeq 2500. A second PCR of about 7 to 12 cycles was run with a J-beta primer mix and a sample-barcoded 5' primer. Each TCR beta cDNA molecule received a unique molecular identifier from a template-switch 5' adaptor carrying 12 random nucleotides. Each sample yielded at least 3 million CDR3-containing paired-end reads. The Mint cDNA synthesis kit, primed by a TRBC-specific oligonucleotide, was used to synthesize first-strand cDNA from all RNA. Following uracil-DNA glycosylase treatment, all cDNA underwent a first 18-cycle PCR with the universal primers M1SS and BC2_uni_R. In the original analysis: Normalization of each sample was performed by random selection of 1 million high-quality reads, each carrying a distinct molecular identifier. Reads sharing molecular identifiers were discarded rather than binned into consensus sequences. MiTCR, with a Q25 quality threshold and the strictest error-elimination algorithm, was used for CDR3 identification, clonotype clustering and error correction. Lower-bound total TCR beta diversity was estimated with a nonparametric unseen species model using Euler transformation. The public sequencing data were trimmed at Q25 with fastp and processed into clonotypes with MiXCR by TCRdb, which kept only in-frame beta chains. A single entry per CDR3 protein holds the most common genes and DNA from its merged rows. The V and J calls and clone size are TCRdb's, not the authors'. The sample contains about 1.6 million distinct CDR3 sequences, roughly 32% of them found a single time. The ten largest account for 11% of the sample.

General study outcomes and caveats: The long-lived group showed more naive CD4+ T cells, fewer expanded clones and increased TCR diversity than the aged group, suggesting age selection. There was a strong correlation between observed TCR beta diversity and the percentage of naive T cells measured by flow cytometry. As age increased, observed TCR beta diversity per million T cells dropped in a roughly linear way, and a significant reduction was already evident by age about 40. The CMV infection status of donors was not known, potentially confounding age-related changes in expanded clonotypes. Because profiling used bulk unsorted PBMCs, naive and antigen-experienced compartments could not be compared conclusively. Estimates of total diversity based on one million sequenced T cells were regarded as lower bounds and as underestimates.

The 39 donors, aged about 6 to 90 years, were systemically healthy Caucasian individuals from Russia. Each donor gave 8 to 10 milliliters of peripheral blood, drawn into EDTA-treated Vacutainer tubes. Ficoll-Paque density-gradient centrifugation was used to isolate PBMCs, with at least 7 million obtained per sample. Trizol reagent was used to extract total RNA from PBMCs, with at least 5.5 micrograms per sample. For every donor, an aliquot of PBMCs went through flow cytometry to measure the percentages of naive CD45RAhigh/CD27high T cells. Sequences DFQATT (CDR1) and SNEGSKA (CDR2) are obtained from the germline V gene (reference sequence). Trimming accounts for 5 bases at V and 5 bases at J, while the number of junction bases matched to no gene is 18. The CDR3 covers 19 residues, taking in both the cysteine and the phenylalanine. The sequence is cut down to CDR3 DNA, 57 bases in frame from base 1.

The sample consisted of blood. The source is a woman in her twenties or thirties in good health. Recombination linked TRBV20-1 to TRBJ2-1; TRBD2 matches 13 bases in the middle. The DNA sequence is as follows: TGCAGTGCTTTGGCCGGGACTAGCGGGGCAAAAGTTACCAACAATGAGCAGTTCTTC. Translation gives CSALAGTSGAKVTNNEQFF.